This TCR beta chain appears in the sequencing data of a study of blood T cell repertoires in COVID-19. The method was immunoSEQ multiplex PCR; TCRdb's version includes in-frame clones alone and lacks a portion of them. The table includes 220,000 or so clones, around 91% detected once. Germline CDR1 reads SEHNR; CDR2 reads FQNEAQ (reference sequence). The V segment lost 5 bases and the J segment 8 bases; nucleotides outside the gene matches: 13. The CDR3 runs 16 residues. The cohort comprised adults aged 18 to 89 years residing in 20 to 25 US areas. The sample consisted of PBMCs or T cells enriched from blood (not recorded which). The J gene is TRBJ2-1, the V gene TRBV7-9; 9 positions match TRBD2. This TCR was recovered from a man aged 25 to 40 who had been exposed to COVID-19. The CDR3 here is CASSPPGTSRVDEQFF. Here the CDR3 DNA reads TGTGCCAGCAGCCCCCCTGGGACTAGCAGAGTCGATGAGCAGTTCTTC. Full variable domain (outside the CDR3, taken from reference TRBV7-9 and TRBJ2-1): DTGVSQNPRHKITKRGQNVTFRCDPISEHNRLYWYRQTLGQGPEFLTYFQNEAQLEKSRLLSDRFSAERPKGSFSTLEIQRTEQGDSAMYLCASSPPGTSRVDEQFFGPGTRLTVL.